The clone carrying this T cell receptor (beta chain) was recorded many times. What it binds is unknown. Sample time point: patch test 1, 2 weeks after DPC sensitization. Treatment here: therapeutic diphenylcyclopropenone sensitization with weekly scalp DPC. The entry originates in a study of human T cells and chemical hapten exposure. Study-level information: Patch tests containing 0.01% DPC, applied to the upper back, were read at 6 days.

TCRdb called the RACE reads again in MiXCR, with one record for every CDR3 protein. This sample has tens of thousands of distinct CDR3 sequences; around 9.8% occur once, and the top ten carry 2.5% to 3.5%. General study results and limits: The number of TCRs over 1 in 1000 frequency stayed unchanged after DPC.

CDR3 length: 16 amino acids. Germline CDR1 LGHNA, CDR2 YNFKEQ. V dropped 1 base and J dropped 3; count of bases not matched to a gene: 5. This chain joins TRBV4-2 and TRBJ2-1; 8 bases are a match to TRBD1. The sequencing here drew on whole blood, taken in connection with sensitization to the hapten diphenylcyclopropenone (DPC). The receptor was isolated from a woman aged 40 to 50 with alopecia areata. Some clones in this sample may be carry-over from other donors' samples. This chain's CDR3 is CASSQGAGGIYNEQFF. In nucleotides, the CDR3 is TGTGCCAGCAGCCAAGGGGCAGGGGGCATCTACAATGAGCAGTTCTTC.